The clone carrying this T cell receptor (beta chain) is labeled large (0.1 to 1%). This entry belongs to a study of blood T cell repertoires in COVID-19. Study-level background: The study drew acute and convalescent COVID-19 samples from the United States, Italy and Spain.

This CDR3 has 14 residues. With V trimmed by 5 bases and J by 2 bases, 4 bases remained unmatched. Germline loops: CDR1 SGHAT, CDR2 FQNNGV. The table came from immunoSEQ multiplex PCR; TCRdb's copy has only in-frame clones and leaves some out. The data show approximately 54,000 clones, with about 83% seen just once and under 5% held by the top ten. The source material was peripheral blood. V gene TRBV11-2 combines with J gene TRBJ2-7; TRBD1 aligns across 9 bases. This TCR was recovered from a man aged 45-65 years with acute or convalescent COVID-19. The CDR3 region has the DNA TGTGCCAGCAGCCTGGGGACAGGGCCCTACGAGCAGTACTTC. Amino acid sequence: CASSLGTGPYEQYF. Using reference TRBV11-2 and TRBJ2-7 for the parts outside the CDR3, the full variable domain is EAGVAQSPRYKIIEKRQSVAFWCNPISGHATLYWYQQILGQGPKLLIQFQNNGVVDDSQLPKDRFSAERLKGVDSTLKIQPAKLEDSAVYLCASSLGTGPYEQYFGPGTRLTVT.